Below are 29 T cell receptor beta chains sequenced from a single sample in a study of monozygotic twins with inflammatory bowel disease. TCRdb reprocessed the 5' RACE reads, keeping one entry per CDR3 protein, no DNA. The sample has around 380,000 distinct CDR3 sequences. Sequencing was performed on blood. These receptors were taken from a human donor with ulcerative colitis or Crohn's disease, or a healthy co-twin of an affected twin (not recorded which).

This CDR3 is CASGSGLAGGEQYF. The rearrangement uses TRBV7-6 and TRBJ2-7; the TRBD2 assignment by TCRdb is unverifiable without DNA. The CDR3 is made up of 14 amino acids. Germline V gene sequence: CDR1 SGHVS, CDR2 FNYEAQ.

CDR3 sequence: CASSPTWDNYGYTF. The rearrangement links TRBV5-1 to TRBJ1-2. CDR3 length: 14 amino acids. Germline V gene data show CDR1 as SGHRS and CDR2 as YFSETQ.

The chain's CDR3 is CASSWRYRVGQNSNQPQHF. This chain joins TRBV5-6 and TRBJ1-5; TCRdb picks TRBD1, but there is no DNA to check that call. CDR1 and CDR2 from the germline V gene are SGHDT and YYEEEE. The length of the CDR3 is 19 residues.

The V call is TRBV7-2, the J call TRBJ2-1; there is no DNA to check the TCRdb D call of TRBD1. The germline V gene has CDR1 SGHTA and CDR2 FQGNSA. CDR3 length: 11 amino acids. This CDR3 reads CASSSDIRQFF.

This rearrangement joins TRBV10-1 to TRBJ2-1; TCRdb calls TRBD2, which cannot be checked without DNA. Germline V lookup: CDR1 WNHNN, CDR2 SYGVQD (reference sequence). The CDR3 covers 14 residues. The CDR3 spells CASSELREDNEQFF.

This rearrangement joins TRBV12-3 or TRBV12-4 to TRBJ1-1. The CDR3 extends over 15 amino acids. CDR3 sequence: CASRLRLDGDTEAFF.

The chain is built from TRBV20-1 and TRBJ2-1; TCRdb lists TRBD2, though no DNA is available to test this call. The V gene's germline CDR1 is DFQATT and CDR2 SNEGSKA (reference sequence). This CDR3 region has 16 residues. The CDR3 region is CSANKGQRGGVNEQFF.

The CDR3 loop is CASSRGLADYTDTQYF. The chain carries TRBV5-1 and TRBJ2-3; TCRdb calls TRBD2, which cannot be checked without DNA. The CDR3 runs 16 residues. Germline V gives CDR1 SGHRS, CDR2 YFSETQ.

The chain combines TRBV7-8 with TRBJ1-3; TCRdb names TRBD1, which stays unverified in the absence of DNA. From germline, CDR1 is SGHVS and CDR2 FQNEAQ. The CDR3 loop spans 15 amino acids. The CDR3 spells CASSFPDRSGNTIYF.

V and J are TRBV7-2 and TRBJ2-7; TCRdb indicates TRBD1, and absent DNA this call remains unverified. This CDR3 has 15 amino acids. Per the germline V gene, CDR1 is SGHTA and CDR2 is FQGNSA. CDR3 in amino acids: CASSLAPGTGYEQYF.

The J gene is TRBJ1-6, the V gene TRBV4-1; TCRdb reports TRBD1, a call that lacks DNA to check it against. CDR1 is MGHRA, CDR2 YSYEKL, per germline. The CDR3 contains 15 residues. The chain's CDR3 is CASSQTGAAGSPLHF.

The CDR3 here is CASSPDPDYGYTF. This rearrangement joins TRBV5-1 to TRBJ1-2. This CDR3 region has 13 residues. Germline V gene sequence: CDR1 SGHRS, CDR2 YFSETQ. Full variable domain (remainder filled in from reference TRBV5-1 and TRBJ1-2): KAGVTQTPRYLIKTRGQQVTLSCSPISGHRSVSWYQQTPGQGLQFLFEYFSETQRNKGNFPGRFSGRQFSNSRSEMNVSTLELGDSALYLCASSPDPDYGYTFGSGTRLTVV.

The chain couples TRBV5-1 to TRBJ2-5. Looked up from germline, CDR1 is SGHRS and CDR2 is YFSETQ. The CDR3 spans 13 residues. The CDR3 is CASKEPVQETQYF.

The CDR3 loop reads CASSSLERRGQPQHF. V and J are TRBV7-2 and TRBJ1-5. Germline V lookup: CDR1 SGHTA, CDR2 FQGNSA. This CDR3 is 15 amino acids long. Combining the CDR3 with reference TRBV7-2 and TRBJ1-5 gives the whole variable domain GAGVSQSPSNKVTEKGKDVELRCDPISGHTALYWYRQSLGQGLEFLIYFQGNSAPDKSGLPSDRFSAERTGGSVSTLTIQRTQQEDSAVYLCASSSLERRGQPQHFGDGTRLSIL.

The CDR3 sequence: CSVGQGRYNEKLFF. This chain links TRBV20-1 with TRBJ1-4; TCRdb gives TRBD1 as the D gene, but with no DNA this cannot be confirmed. The CDR3 extends over 14 amino acids. Germline V CDR1 and CDR2: DFQATT, SNEGSKA (reference sequence).

The V and J genes are TRBV5-6 and TRBJ1-5; the D call from TCRdb, TRBD1, cannot be confirmed without DNA. The germline V gene has CDR1 SGHDT and CDR2 YYEEEE. The CDR3 sequence is 14 residues long. The CDR3 sequence: CASSLTDRDQPQHF. The full variable domain, its missing parts supplied by reference TRBV5-6 and TRBJ1-5, is DAGVTQSPTHLIKTRGQQVTLRCSPKSGHDTVSWYQQALGQGPQFIFQYYEEEERQRGNFPDRFSGHQFPNYSSELNVNALLLGDSALYLCASSLTDRDQPQHFGDGTRLSIL.

The J gene is TRBJ2-1, the V gene TRBV4-3; TCRdb's D call of TRBD2 is untestable without DNA. CDR1 is LGHNA, CDR2 YSLEER, per germline. CDR3 length: 15 amino acids. The CDR3 sequence is CASSQTSGRRYEQFF.

This chain links TRBV10-1 with TRBJ2-2. The CDR3 covers 14 residues. CDR1 and CDR2 from the germline V gene are WNHNN and SYGVQD (reference sequence). The CDR3 protein is CASSESGYSGELFF.

This sequence joins TRBV11-1 and TRBJ2-5. Germline values: CDR1 SGHAT, CDR2 FQDESV (reference sequence). The CDR3 contains 14 residues. The chain's CDR3 is CASSLLFRTETQYF.

The chain employs TRBV30 and TRBJ1-2. CDR3 length: 15 amino acids. Germline V lookup: CDR1 GTSNPN, CDR2 SVGIG (reference sequence). CDR3 loop: CAWSVLTPLSRGYTF.

The chain is built from TRBV20-1 and TRBJ2-7; the D gene TCRdb calls, TRBD2, cannot be checked with no DNA. The germline gives CDR1 DFQATT, CDR2 SNEGSKA (reference sequence). The length of the CDR3 is 13 residues. The CDR3 sequence is CSSRLAGMSEQYF.

The chain recombines TRBV5-1 with TRBJ1-1. Germline V gene lookup returns CDR1 SGHRS and CDR2 YFSETQ. The CDR3 length is 14 residues. CDR3 region: CASSLAPDNTEAFF.

The CDR3 is CASSHQTESSYEQYF. This chain connects TRBV4-1 to TRBJ2-7; TCRdb calls TRBD1, which cannot be checked without DNA. The CDR3 has 15 amino acids. From germline, CDR1 is MGHRA and CDR2 YSYEKL.

The V gene is TRBV6-5, the J gene TRBJ1-2; without DNA, the TCRdb call of TRBD1 cannot be checked. CDR3 length equals 11 residues. The germline gives CDR1 MNHEY, CDR2 SVGAGI. Here the CDR3 reads CASSGAYGYTF.

The genes are TRBV6-1 and TRBJ2-4; TCRdb names TRBD1, which stays unverified in the absence of DNA. Germline loops: CDR1 MNHNS, CDR2 SASEGT. CDR3 length: 14 residues. The CDR3 loop reads CASRDQGYENIQYF.

CDR3 amino acids: CSVGGGVYEQYF. The chain combines TRBV20-1 with TRBJ2-7; the TCRdb call, TRBD2, lacks DNA for checking. The CDR3 totals 12 residues. Per the germline V gene, CDR1 is DFQATT and CDR2 is SNEGSKA (reference sequence).

The rearrangement links TRBV11-2 to TRBJ2-7; TCRdb's D call of TRBD1 is untestable without DNA. In germline, CDR1 is SGHAT, CDR2 FQNNGV. This CDR3 is built from 15 residues. The CDR3: CASSLDQGAYYEQYF. Complete variable domain (other parts from reference TRBV11-2 and TRBJ2-7): EAGVAQSPRYKIIEKRQSVAFWCNPISGHATLYWYQQILGQGPKLLIQFQNNGVVDDSQLPKDRFSAERLKGVDSTLKIQPAKLEDSAVYLCASSLDQGAYYEQYFGPGTRLTVT.

The chain has TRBV14 and TRBJ2-7. Germline loops: CDR1 SGHDN, CDR2 FVKESK. The CDR3 consists of 14 residues. The CDR3 spells CASSQVYGPTEQYF. Together with reference TRBV14 and TRBJ2-7, the CDR3 gives the full variable domain: EAGVTQFPSHSVIEKGQTVTLRCDPISGHDNLYWYRRVMGKEIKFLLHFVKESKQDESGMPNNRFLAERTGGTYSTLKVQPAELEDSGVYFCASSQVYGPTEQYFGPGTRLTVT.

This chain joins TRBV3-1 and TRBJ1-6. The CDR3 is 14 amino acids. Germline V gene sequence: CDR1 LGHDT, CDR2 YNNKEL (reference sequence). CDR3 in amino acids: CASSQDHAASPLHF.